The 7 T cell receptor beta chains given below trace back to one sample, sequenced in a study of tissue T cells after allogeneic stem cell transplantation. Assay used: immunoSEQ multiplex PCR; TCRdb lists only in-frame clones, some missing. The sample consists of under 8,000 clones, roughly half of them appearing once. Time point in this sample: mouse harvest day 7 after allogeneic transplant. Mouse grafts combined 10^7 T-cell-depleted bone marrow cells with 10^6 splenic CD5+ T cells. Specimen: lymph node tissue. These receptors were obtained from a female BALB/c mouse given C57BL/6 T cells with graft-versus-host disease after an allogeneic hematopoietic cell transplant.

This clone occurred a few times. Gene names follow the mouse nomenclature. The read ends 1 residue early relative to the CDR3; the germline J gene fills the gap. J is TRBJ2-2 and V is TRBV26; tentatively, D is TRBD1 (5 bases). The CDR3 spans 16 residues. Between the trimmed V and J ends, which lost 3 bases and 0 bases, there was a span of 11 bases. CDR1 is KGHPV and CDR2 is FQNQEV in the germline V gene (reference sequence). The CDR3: CASSLGGQANTGQLYF. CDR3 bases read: TGTGCCAGCAGTCTAGGAGGACAAGCAAACACCGGGCAGCTCTAC.

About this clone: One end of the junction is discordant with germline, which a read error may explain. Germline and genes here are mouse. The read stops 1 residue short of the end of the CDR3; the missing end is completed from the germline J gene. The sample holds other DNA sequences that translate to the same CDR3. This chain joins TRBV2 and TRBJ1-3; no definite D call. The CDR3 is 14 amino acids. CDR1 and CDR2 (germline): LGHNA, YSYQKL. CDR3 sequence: CASSQEGTGNTLYF. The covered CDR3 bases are TGTGCCAGTAGCCAAGAGGGTACTGGAAATACGCTCTAT.

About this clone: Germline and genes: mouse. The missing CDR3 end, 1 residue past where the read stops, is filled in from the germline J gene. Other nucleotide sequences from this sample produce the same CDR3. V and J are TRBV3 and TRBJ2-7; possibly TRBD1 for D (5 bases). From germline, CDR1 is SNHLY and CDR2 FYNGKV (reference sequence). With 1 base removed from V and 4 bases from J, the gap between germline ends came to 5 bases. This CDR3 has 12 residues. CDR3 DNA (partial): TGTGCCAGCAGCTTAGAGGGGTATGAACAGTAC. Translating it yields CASSLEGYEQY. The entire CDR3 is CASSLEGYEQYF. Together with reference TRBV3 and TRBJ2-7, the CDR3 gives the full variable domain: GPKVLQIPSHQIIDMGQMVTLNCDPVSNHLYFYWYKQILGQQMEFLVNFYNGKVMEKSKLFKDQFSVERPDGSYFTLKIQPTALEDSAVYFCASSLEGYEQYFGPGTRLTVL.

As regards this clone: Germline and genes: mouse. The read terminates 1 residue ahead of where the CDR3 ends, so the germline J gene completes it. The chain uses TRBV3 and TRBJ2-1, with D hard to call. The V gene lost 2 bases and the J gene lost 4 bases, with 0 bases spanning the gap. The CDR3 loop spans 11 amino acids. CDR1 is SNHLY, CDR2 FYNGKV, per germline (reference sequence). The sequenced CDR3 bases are TGTGCCAGCAGCTTATATGCTGAGCAGTTC. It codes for CASSLYAEQF. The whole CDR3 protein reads CASSLYAEQFF. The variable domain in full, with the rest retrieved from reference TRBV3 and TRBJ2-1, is GPKVLQIPSHQIIDMGQMVTLNCDPVSNHLYFYWYKQILGQQMEFLVNFYNGKVMEKSKLFKDQFSVERPDGSYFTLKIQPTALEDSAVYFCASSLYAEQFFGPGTRLTVL.

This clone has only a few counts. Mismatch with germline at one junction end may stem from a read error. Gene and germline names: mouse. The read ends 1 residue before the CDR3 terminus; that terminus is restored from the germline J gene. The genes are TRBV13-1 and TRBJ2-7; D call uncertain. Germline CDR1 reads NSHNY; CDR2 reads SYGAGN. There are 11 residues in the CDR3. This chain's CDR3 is CASGDLYEQYF. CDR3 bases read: TGTGCCAGCGGTGATCTCTATGAACAGTAC.

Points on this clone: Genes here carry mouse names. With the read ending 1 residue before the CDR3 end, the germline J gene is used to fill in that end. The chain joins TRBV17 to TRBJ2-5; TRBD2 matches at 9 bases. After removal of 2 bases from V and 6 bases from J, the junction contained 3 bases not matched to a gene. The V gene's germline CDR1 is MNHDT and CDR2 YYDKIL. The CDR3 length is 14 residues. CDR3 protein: CASSRILGGDTQYF. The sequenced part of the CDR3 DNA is TGTGCTAGCAGTAGAATCCTGGGGGGGGACACCCAGTAC.

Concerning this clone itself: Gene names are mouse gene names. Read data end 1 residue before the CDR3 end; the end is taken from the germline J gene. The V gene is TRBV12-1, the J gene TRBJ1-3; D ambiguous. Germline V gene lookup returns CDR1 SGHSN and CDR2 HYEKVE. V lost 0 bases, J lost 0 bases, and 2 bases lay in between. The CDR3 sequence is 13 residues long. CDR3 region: CASSLSSGNTLYF. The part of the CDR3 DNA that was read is TGTGCCAGCTCTCTCAGTTCTGGAAATACGCTCTAT.